These 21 T cell receptor beta chains were all obtained from the same sample, sequenced in a study of post-analysis software for immune sequencing data. General study findings and limits: Five TRBV segments, including TRBV5-6, TRBV5-1 and TRBV20-1, were more frequent in patients than controls.

Unique molecular identifiers had been added to the TCR beta cDNA libraries. Using its own MiXCR run on the PCR reads, TCRdb lists one record per CDR3 protein. The repertoire holds about 210,000 distinct CDR3 sequences, with roughly 28% as singletons. These receptors lack a known antigen. Sequenced input: blood. The receptors were sampled from a girl under 18 with multiple sclerosis.

This clonotype was counted between two and nine times. The V call is TRBV5-1, the J call TRBJ2-3, with D uncertain. Germline V gene lookup returns CDR1 SGHRS and CDR2 YFSETQ. V was trimmed by 2 bases and J by 5 bases, leaving 15 bases between them. The CDR3 is made up of 15 amino acids. CDR3 DNA sequence: TGCGCCAGCAGCTTTAGTGGTTGGGTCGGAGATACGCAGTATTTT. This codes for CASSFSGWVGDTQYF.

This clonotype was found a few times. J is TRBJ1-2 and V is TRBV9; D remains ambiguous. The germline CDR1 and CDR2 sequences are SGDLS and YYNGEE. The V and J ends lost 0 bases and 3 bases respectively, with 9 bases between them. The CDR3 has 14 residues. The CDR3 sequence is CASSVETSHYGYTF. CDR3 in DNA: TGTGCCAGCAGCGTAGAGACCAGTCACTATGGCTACACCTTC.

In regard to this clonotype: This may stem from a read error, because a much larger clone lies one nucleotide away. This chain links TRBV7-3 with TRBJ2-1, with TRBD1 matching over 8 bases. CDR3 length: 14 amino acids. From germline, CDR1 is SGHTA and CDR2 FQGTGA. For the CDR3, the DNA is TGTGCCGGCAGCCCGGACAGGGCCAACAATGAGCAGTTCTTC. It translates to CAGSPDRANNEQFF.

This chain uses TRBV5-1 with TRBJ2-5, with a weak D call TRBD2 (6 bases). V lost 1 base, J lost 4 bases, and 17 bases lay in between. Germline loops: CDR1 SGHRS, CDR2 YFSETQ. The CDR3 covers 16 residues. CDR3 region: CASSLSSGPLRETQYF. CDR3 bases: TGCGCCAGCAGCTTGAGTAGCGGCCCGTTAAGAGAGACCCAGTACTTC.

This clonotype appeared many times. The chain couples TRBV7-9 to TRBJ2-7, with no clear D. Trimming stripped 1 base from V and 1 base from J, with 14 bases between. Per the germline V gene, CDR1 is SEHNR and CDR2 is FQNEAQ (reference sequence). The CDR3 length is 16 residues. The CDR3 nucleotides are TGTGCCAGCAGCTTAGGGGCTTGGGAATTTTCCTACGAGCAGTACTTC. Translation: CASSLGAWEFSYEQYF.

V is TRBV20-1 and J is TRBJ2-5; 10 positions match TRBD2. The CDR3 runs 15 residues. CDR1 is DFQATT, CDR2 SNEGSKA, per germline (reference sequence). J gave up 2 bases and V 0 bases, and 3 bases lay outside the gene matches. CDR3 residues: CSARDRAGGQETQYF. CDR3 sequence (DNA): TGCAGTGCTAGAGATCGAGCGGGGGGGCAAGAGACCCAGTACTTC.

Note on this clonotype: This clone may be a read error of a much larger clone one base away. This chain uses TRBV12-3 or TRBV12-4 with TRBJ2-7; D gene unclear. The CDR3 contains 14 residues. Here the CDR3 reads CANSSSRSSYEQYV. The CDR3 coding sequence is TGTGCCAACAGTTCCTCTCGCAGCTCCTACGAGCAGTACGTC.

Notes on this clonotype: Without the conserved terminal phenylalanine or tryptophan, this CDR3 likely stems from a read error. The DNA is left out, because the CDR3 cannot be placed on it with certainty; the CDR3 is given as TCRdb lists it. J is TRBJ2-5 and V is TRBV6-2 or TRBV6-3; the table's D gene call, TRBD2, was not cross checked with the DNA. The CDR3 length is 15 residues, termini included. Germline loops: CDR1 MNHEY, CDR2 SVGEGT. CDR3 amino acids: CASSTGFRGGYTFGS.

This chain connects TRBV7-2 to TRBJ1-2; 8 nucleotides align to TRBD1. The germline gives CDR1 SGHTA, CDR2 FQGNSA. The J segment lost 8 bases and the V segment lost 4 bases, leaving 9 bases of the junction unmatched. The CDR3 contains 14 residues. The CDR3 DNA reads TGTGCCAGCAGCTCGGACAGGGCCACTGGAGGCTACACCTTC. This encodes CASSSDRATGGYTF.

This clonotype was recorded a few times. V gene TRBV6-1 combines with J gene TRBJ2-1, with TRBD1 matching 11 bases. The V gene end was trimmed by 6 bases and the J gene end by 8 bases; junction bases not matched to a gene: 12. Germline assignment: CDR1 MNHNS and CDR2 SASEGT. The CDR3 is 16 amino acids. The CDR3 is CASRSGTGGSRDEQFF. CDR3 coding DNA: TGTGCCAGCAGGTCGGGGACAGGGGGTTCTCGGGATGAGCAGTTCTTC.

The chain employs TRBV6-1 and TRBJ2-3; either TRBD1 or TRBD2 may fit D (5 bases each). In germline, CDR1 is MNHNS, CDR2 SASEGT. This CDR3 region has 13 residues. V was pared by 4 bases and J by 6 bases, with 11 bases between. CDR3 sequence: CASSARGADTQYF. The CDR3 nucleotides are TGTGCCAGCAGTGCGAGGGGTGCGGATACGCAGTATTTT.

CDR3: CSAVSGSDYNEQFF. CDR3 bases: TGCAGTGCTGTTAGCGGGAGTGATTACAATGAGCAGTTCTTC. The J gene is TRBJ2-1, the V gene TRBV20-1; 9 bases line up with TRBD2. This CDR3 has 14 residues. The V and J ends lost 5 bases and 4 bases, in that order; junction bases with no gene match: 6. In germline, CDR1 is DFQATT, CDR2 SNEGSKA (reference sequence).

In the case of this clonotype: A read error is possible here, since a much larger clone lies one base away. The chain uses TRBV29-1 and TRBJ2-5; no clear D gene. Germline loops: CDR1 SQVTM, CDR2 ANQGSEA. The CDR3 contains 13 residues. This CDR3 reads CSVEGRFQGTQYF. In DNA form, the CDR3 reads TGCAGCGTTGAAGGCAGGTTCCAAGGGACCCAGTACTTC.

The chain employs TRBV5-5 and TRBJ1-5, with 9 nucleotides matching TRBD1. Germline loops: CDR1 SGHKS, CDR2 YYEKEE (reference sequence). The CDR3 sequence is 17 residues long. Losses at the gene ends were 0 bases for V and 0 bases for J; bases not matched to a gene: 4. The CDR3 sequence: CASSLGQGGVSNQPQHF. For the CDR3, the DNA is TGTGCCAGCAGCTTGGGACAGGGGGGAGTTAGCAATCAGCCCCAGCATTTT.

This clonotype was seen at least ten times. V and J are TRBV29-1 and TRBJ2-7; TRBD1 agrees at 9 bases. The trim removed 6 bases at V and 4 bases at J, leaving 7 bases unmatched. This CDR3 is 13 amino acids long. Germline-derived CDR1 and CDR2 are SQVTM and ANQGSEA. CDR3 protein: CSVRRQGGYEQYF. The CDR3 nucleotides read TGCAGCGTCCGTAGACAGGGGGGGTACGAGCAGTACTTC.

For this clonotype: A much larger clone differs from this one at a single base, so this may be a read error. This sequence joins TRBV7-3 and TRBJ2-1; 8 bases are shared with TRBD2. The germline V gene encodes CDR1 SGHTA and CDR2 FQGTGA. The CDR3 sequence is 16 residues long. The junction had 15 bases not matched to a gene; V was cut back by 4 bases and J by 10 bases. For the CDR3, the DNA is TGTGCCAGCAGCTACCTTGGCGGGGGGACCCTCGGCGAGCAGTTCTTC. Its protein product is CASSYLGGGTLGEQFF.

Of note for this clonotype: The junction does not match germline at one end; this may be a read error. The chain is built from TRBV5-6 and TRBJ2-1; 12 nucleotides match TRBD2. Germline values: CDR1 SGHDT, CDR2 YYEEEE. The CDR3 runs 15 residues. The CDR3 DNA sequence: TGTGTCAGCAGACTAGCGGGGGCAGGGGTCCATGAGCAGTTCTTC. Residues: CVSRLAGAGVHEQFF.

V and J are TRBV6-6 and TRBJ1-5; 7 bases map to TRBD1. There are 15 residues in the CDR3. Looked up from germline, CDR1 is MNHNY and CDR2 is SVGAGI (reference sequence). V lost 5 bases to trimming and J lost 6 bases; unmatched junction nucleotides: 10. The CDR3 protein is CASSETGTTGQPQHF. The CDR3 bases are TGTGCCAGCAGTGAGACAGGGACAACGGGTCAGCCCCAGCATTTT.

The table lists this clonotype with a count of one. A much larger clone is a single base away; this may be a read error. The CDR3 reads CASSYSRQASSHNEQFF. CDR3 sequence (DNA): TGTGCCAGCAGTTATTCCAGACAGGCGAGCTCCCACAATGAGCAGTTCTTC. The rearrangement links TRBV6-5 to TRBJ2-1; tentative D call: TRBD1 (6 bases). This CDR3 spans 17 amino acids. The germline CDR1 and CDR2 sequences are MNHEY and SVGAGI.

This clonotype appeared a few times. V usage is TRBV5-1 and J usage is TRBJ2-1, with 12 bases lining up with TRBD2. V shed 0 bases and J 7 bases; nucleotides not matched to a gene: 8. This CDR3 region has 17 residues. Germline CDR1 and CDR2: SGHRS and YFSETQ. The CDR3 spells CASSLGLLAGGWNEQFF. The CDR3, as DNA: TGCGCCAGCAGCTTGGGCCTCCTAGCGGGGGGGTGGAATGAGCAGTTCTTC.

This clonotype was found a few times. This chain joins TRBV6-5 and TRBJ1-4, with TRBD1 matching 10 bases. The V segment lost 6 bases and the J segment 5 bases; nucleotides outside the gene matches: 6. Germline assignment: CDR1 MNHEY and CDR2 SVGAGI. The CDR3 extends over 15 amino acids. CDR3 DNA sequence: TGTGCCAGCAGACGGGACAGGGGAGGGAATGAAAAACTGTTTTTT. Translating gives CASRRDRGGNEKLFF.